A single sample gave rise to the 31 T cell receptor beta chains below, sequenced in a study of T cells after yellow fever vaccination. One entry per CDR3 protein results from TCRdb running MiXCR on the 5' RACE reads. The sample has around 400,000 distinct CDR3 sequences, more than 9% seen once. The sample in question was PBMCs, obtained on the day of the first yellow fever vaccination. The receptors derive from a man aged 18 to 35 who received the YFV17D yellow fever vaccine.

The chain uses TRBV9 and TRBJ1-2, with 10 bases fitting TRBD1. This CDR3 spans 15 amino acids. J lost 5 bases, V lost 4 bases, and 8 bases had no gene match. The germline V gene encodes CDR1 SGDLS and CDR2 YYNGEE. The CDR3 loop reads CASSTGRDRGYGYTF. The CDR3, as DNA: TGTGCCAGCAGCACCGGCCGGGACAGGGGTTATGGCTACACCTTC.

This clonotype was counted many times. V usage is TRBV7-6 and J usage is TRBJ2-1; no clear D. Deletions cut 0 bases from V and 6 bases from J, with 6 bases between. The CDR3 contains 13 residues. CDR1 is SGHVS, CDR2 FNYEAQ, per germline. Here the CDR3 DNA reads TGTGCCAGCAGCTTAGCGCAGACCAATGAGCAGTTCTTC. Translation gives CASSLAQTNEQFF.

This chain uses TRBV6-5 with TRBJ1-1, with no clear D. The CDR3 extends over 16 amino acids. V was pared by 2 bases and J by 1 base, with 14 bases between. Germline CDR1 is MNHEY and CDR2 is SVGAGI. CDR3 nucleotide sequence: TGTGCCAGCAGTTACACTATCGGTCGAACGAACACTGAAGCTTTCTTT. Translating it yields CASSYTIGRTNTEAFF.

This clonotype was seen a few times. The chain carries TRBV2 and TRBJ2-3; 11 nucleotides match TRBD2. The CDR3 has 15 residues. Per germline, CDR1 SNHLY and CDR2 FYNNEI. V shed 7 bases and J 5 bases; nucleotides not matched to a gene: 8. The CDR3 DNA sequence: TGTGCCAGCAATCCGACTAGCGGGGTTGTAGATACGCAGTATTTT. It translates to CASNPTSGVVDTQYF.

The chain uses TRBV3-1 and TRBJ2-5; D is ambiguous. CDR3 length: 17 residues. The V gene's germline CDR1 is LGHDT and CDR2 YNNKEL (reference sequence). With 0 bases removed from V and 5 bases from J, the gap between germline ends came to 19 bases. The CDR3 DNA is TGTGCCAGCAGCCAAGAAGTTCCACTCCCTGGACGGGAGACCCAGTACTTC. Translation: CASSQEVPLPGRETQYF.

There are a few counts of this clonotype. This chain links TRBV7-2 with TRBJ1-4; TRBD1 is a possible D gene (5 bases). CDR3 length: 14 amino acids. Germline lookup yields CDR1 SGHTA and CDR2 FQGNSA. Trimming stripped 5 bases from V and 5 bases from J, with 12 bases between. The CDR3 coding sequence is TGTGCCAGCAGCCTACGTTCAGGGAATGAAAAACTGTTTTTT. Its protein is CASSLRSGNEKLFF.

The table lists this clonotype with a few counts. The chain carries TRBV7-9 and TRBJ2-7; no clear D. V was trimmed by 4 bases and J by 3 bases, leaving 10 bases between them. Germline loops: CDR1 SEHNR, CDR2 FQNEAQ (reference sequence). The CDR3 covers 13 residues. This chain's CDR3 is CASSSPPIYEQYV. CDR3 sequence (DNA): TGTGCCAGCAGCTCGCCACCCATCTACGAGCAGTACGTC.

This clonotype was observed a few times. The V gene is TRBV4-3, the J gene TRBJ2-7; D tentatively reads TRBD1 or TRBD2 (5 bases each). V was clipped by 4 bases and J by 3 bases, with 25 bases between them. There are 18 residues in the CDR3. Germline CDR1 reads LGHNA; CDR2 reads YSLEER. The CDR3 loop is CASSRANFQGPCDYEQYV. CDR3 sequence (DNA): TGCGCCAGCAGCCGCGCCAATTTCCAGGGACCATGTGACTACGAGCAGTACGTC.

This clonotype was seen only a few times. The chain recombines TRBV6-2 or TRBV6-3 with TRBJ1-2; 7 nucleotides agree with TRBD1. The CDR3 runs 15 residues. J gave up 2 bases and V 3 bases, and 6 bases lay outside the gene matches. Germline-derived CDR1 and CDR2 are MNHEY and SVGEGT. The CDR3 loop is CASSYEGGANYGYTF. The CDR3, as DNA: TGTGCCAGCAGTTATGAAGGGGGCGCGAACTATGGCTACACCTTC.

The chain carries TRBV7-9 and TRBJ2-7, with 11 bases that match TRBD1. J gave up 0 bases and V 5 bases, and 9 bases lay outside the gene matches. The CDR3 has 17 amino acids. Germline lookup yields CDR1 SEHNR and CDR2 FQNEAQ (reference sequence). CDR3 residues: CASSARDRGASSYEQYF. DNA for the CDR3: TGTGCCAGCAGCGCACGGGACAGGGGGGCGAGCTCCTACGAGCAGTACTTC.

The CDR3 spells CASSGAGDPQETQYF. The CDR3 coding sequence is TGTGCCAGCAGCGGCGCGGGGGACCCACAAGAGACCCAGTACTTC. The chain joins TRBV6-2 or TRBV6-3 to TRBJ2-5; 7 nucleotides match TRBD2. Trimming at V came to 6 bases and at J to 2 bases, leaving 9 bases not matched to a gene. The CDR3 runs 15 residues. Germline V gene data show CDR1 as MNHEY and CDR2 as SVGEGT.

This clonotype was detected many times. This chain connects TRBV5-4 to TRBJ2-3; 10 bases map to TRBD2. The germline gives CDR1 SGHNT, CDR2 YYREEE (reference sequence). V gave up 2 bases and J gave up 4 bases; unmatched junction bases: 1. The CDR3 is 14 residues long. CDR3 amino acids: CASSLAGGPDTQYF. The CDR3 DNA follows: TGTGCCAGCAGCTTAGCGGGGGGGCCAGATACGCAGTATTTT.

This clonotype showed up many times. The chain is built from TRBV6-2 or TRBV6-3 and TRBJ2-1, with D possibly being TRBD1 (5 bases). The CDR3 covers 13 residues. Trimming removed 7 bases at V and 1 base at J, with 8 bases between. Germline CDR1 MNHEY, CDR2 SVGEGT. The CDR3 here is CASNKGSYNEQFF. In DNA, the CDR3 is TGTGCCAGCAACAAGGGGTCCTACAATGAGCAGTTCTTC.

J is TRBJ1-2 and V is TRBV27; 9 bases fit TRBD1. Germline values: CDR1 MNHEY, CDR2 SMNVEV (reference sequence). CDR3 size: 15 residues. With 5 bases clipped from V and 0 bases from J, the junction kept 4 bases outside the gene matches. The CDR3 DNA is TGTGCCAGCAGTATGGGACAGGGTACTAACTATGGCTACACCTTC. Its translation is CASSMGQGTNYGYTF.

This clonotype has a handful of counts. This sequence joins TRBV5-1 and TRBJ2-2; D is uncertain. The germline V and J ends were trimmed by 4 bases and 5 bases, with 12 bases remaining between them. The CDR3 covers 14 residues. Germline CDR1 reads SGHRS; CDR2 reads YFSETQ. The CDR3 is CASSITERTGELFF. CDR3 bases: TGCGCCAGCAGCATAACGGAGAGAACCGGGGAGCTGTTTTTT.

This sequence joins TRBV5-6 and TRBJ2-3; no reliable D call. The CDR3 contains 11 residues. Per the germline V gene, CDR1 is SGHDT and CDR2 is YYEEEE. The V and J ends lost 4 bases and 7 bases respectively, with 7 bases between them. The CDR3 region is CASSGANTQYF. The CDR3 DNA follows: TGTGCCAGCAGCGGAGCAAATACGCAGTATTTT.

This rearrangement joins TRBV18 to TRBJ2-1, with TRBD1 matching over 9 bases. Germline CDR1 reads KGHSH; CDR2 reads LQKENI. This CDR3 is built from 15 residues. Trimming removed 3 bases from V and 4 bases from J; junction bases left unmatched: 4. The CDR3 here is CASSPDRGFYNEQFF. The CDR3 nucleotides are TGTGCCAGCTCACCGGACAGGGGATTTTACAATGAGCAGTTCTTC.

This chain connects TRBV7-9 to TRBJ2-5; 11 bases align to TRBD1. CDR3 length: 14 amino acids. Trimming cost V 6 bases and J 4 bases; bases outside gene matches: 4. CDR1 and CDR2 (germline): SEHNR, FQNEAQ (reference sequence). In DNA, the CDR3 is TGTGCCAGCAGTTGGACAGGGGGCCGAGAGACCCAGTACTTC. Amino acids: CASSWTGGRETQYF.

This clonotype was detected many times. This chain uses TRBV28 with TRBJ2-1; TRBD2 agrees at 8 bases. This CDR3 is built from 16 residues. The germline CDR1 and CDR2 sequences are MDHEN and SYDVKM. Trimming removed 5 bases from V and 2 bases from J; junction bases left unmatched: 8. The CDR3 protein is CASSPLGRGAYNEQFF. The CDR3 bases are TGTGCCAGCAGTCCCCTAGGGCGGGGGGCCTACAATGAGCAGTTCTTC.

The rearrangement links TRBV28 to TRBJ2-3; TRBD2 matches at 7 bases. Germline-derived CDR1 and CDR2 are MDHEN and SYDVKM. CDR3 length: 12 residues. J gave up 3 bases and V 8 bases, and 2 bases lay outside the gene matches. The CDR3 region is CASGGGTDTQYF. The DNA of the CDR3 is TGTGCCAGCGGGGGGGGGACAGATACGCAGTATTTT.

This clonotype was detected many times. V gene TRBV20-1 combines with J gene TRBJ2-3; tentatively, D is TRBD2 (6 bases). The CDR3 covers 15 residues. Trimming pared 6 bases from V and 1 base from J, leaving 17 bases between. In germline, CDR1 is DFQATT, CDR2 SNEGSKA (reference sequence). CDR3 sequence: CSAAQSGSGTDTQYF. The CDR3, as DNA: TGCAGTGCAGCGCAAAGCGGGTCCGGCACAGATACGCAGTATTTT.

This clonotype has just a few counts. The chain employs TRBV5-1 and TRBJ2-7, with 9 bases identical to TRBD1. CDR3 size: 14 residues. V shed 4 bases and J 1 base; nucleotides not matched to a gene: 3. Germline V CDR1 and CDR2: SGHRS, YFSETQ. CDR3 sequence reads: CASSPGQGSYEQYV. In DNA form, the CDR3 reads TGCGCCAGCAGCCCGGGACAGGGATCCTACGAGCAGTACGTC.

The sample holds a few counts of this clonotype. The chain couples TRBV9 to TRBJ2-2; D is unresolved. This CDR3 spans 17 amino acids. The V end was cut by 0 bases, the J end by 4 bases, with 16 bases between. Germline loops: CDR1 SGDLS, CDR2 YYNGEE. DNA of the CDR3: TGTGCCAGCAGCGTAGAAGGAGAAGTATACGGCACCGGGGAGCTGTTTTTT. It codes for CASSVEGEVYGTGELFF.

This clonotype was counted only a few times. The rearrangement joins TRBV3-1 to TRBJ2-7; tentative D call: TRBD1 (6 bases). Germline loops: CDR1 LGHDT, CDR2 YNNKEL (reference sequence). This CDR3 spans 14 amino acids. V was pared by 6 bases and J by 0 bases, with 12 bases between. CDR3 loop: CASRTTGPSYEQYV. CDR3 in DNA: TGTGCCAGCAGAACGACAGGTCCCTCCTACGAGCAGTACGTC.

V and J are TRBV7-8 and TRBJ1-5; D is ambiguous. The V end lost 5 bases, the J end lost 4 bases, and 9 bases lay between the germline ends. This CDR3 region has 13 residues. Looked up from germline, CDR1 is SGHVS and CDR2 is FQNEAQ. CDR3: CASSQHRNQPQHF. CDR3 DNA: TGTGCCAGCAGCCAACATAGGAATCAGCCCCAGCATTTT. Drawing the rest from reference TRBV7-8 and TRBJ1-5, the complete variable domain is GAGVSQSPRYKVAKRGQDVALRCDPISGHVSLFWYQQALGQGPEFLTYFQNEAQLDKSGLPSDRFFAERPEGSVSTLKIQRTQQEDSAVYLCASSQHRNQPQHFGDGTRLSIL.

This clonotype was picked up a small number of times. The chain uses TRBV7-3 and TRBJ2-6; no reliable D call. This CDR3 is built from 16 residues. The V gene's germline CDR1 is SGHTA and CDR2 FQGTGA. V lost 4 bases and J lost 4, with 14 bases in between. The CDR3 nucleotides read TGTGCCAGCAGCTCTTTTCCCGGAGCGGGGGCCAACGTCCTGACTTTC. Translation: CASSSFPGAGANVLTF.

The genes are TRBV10-3 and TRBJ2-3, with 7 positions matching TRBD2. V trimming: 6 bases; J trimming: 4 bases; junction bases outside the gene matches: 22. This CDR3 region has 19 residues. Germline assignment: CDR1 ENHRY and CDR2 SYGVKD. CDR3 sequence reads: CAIRERAEELREGSDTQYF. In nucleotides, the CDR3 is TGTGCCATCAGGGAACGGGCGGAAGAACTAAGGGAGGGATCAGATACGCAGTATTTT.

The gene calls are TRBV20-1 and TRBJ2-1, with a weak D call TRBD1 (6 bases). Trimming left V 1 base short and J 6 bases short, with 13 bases between. The CDR3 contains 14 residues. Germline CDR1 is DFQATT and CDR2 is SNEGSKA (reference sequence). The CDR3 here is CSARVGQQSNEQFF. The CDR3 DNA reads TGCAGTGCTAGAGTCGGACAGCAGTCCAATGAGCAGTTCTTC.

This clonotype was seen a handful of times. The chain employs TRBV5-1 and TRBJ2-3; D is perhaps TRBD2 (6 bases). Between the trimmed V and J ends, which lost 0 bases and 4 bases, there was a span of 12 bases. Germline lookup yields CDR1 SGHRS and CDR2 YFSETQ. The CDR3 covers 15 residues. The CDR3 loop is CASSLGALASDTQYF. In DNA form, the CDR3 reads TGCGCCAGCAGCTTGGGGGCACTAGCTTCAGATACGCAGTATTTT.

The chain couples TRBV10-3 to TRBJ2-7; 10 bases are a match to TRBD1. Germline V lookup: CDR1 ENHRY, CDR2 SYGVKD. The CDR3 contains 14 residues. V shed 2 bases and J 6 bases; nucleotides not matched to a gene: 4. The CDR3 nucleotides read TGTGCCATCAGTGAGCGCCGGGACAGGGGCGAGCAGTACTTC. Amino acid sequence: CAISERRDRGEQYF.

The V and J genes are TRBV18 and TRBJ2-5, with TRBD2 matching 13 bases. The CDR3 contains 17 residues. Germline lookup yields CDR1 KGHSH and CDR2 LQKENI. V lost 2 bases and J lost 4; bases outside the gene matches: 7. The CDR3 is CASSPGLAGVQGETQYF. Written as DNA, the CDR3 is TGTGCCAGCTCACCAGGACTAGCGGGGGTGCAAGGAGAGACCCAGTACTTC.